This T cell receptor (beta chain) is from a study of blood T cell repertoires in COVID-19. Study-level information: Some COVID-19 samples were acute and others convalescent; all came from the United States, Italy and Spain. The cDNA or gDNA used as material had been derived from T cells, B-cell-depleted T cells, or PBMCs.

The CDR3 length is 14 residues. V shed 7 bases and J shed 1 base, with 13 bases lying between them. Germline values: CDR1 SQVTM, CDR2 ANQGSEA. Original handling: Amplifying reference gene primers gave estimates of nucleated cell counts. Using immunoSEQ multiplex PCR, the repertoire was profiled, and TCRdb retains in-frame clones only, with some absent. The V and J calls and the clone size are those of that table, but D and trimming were determined from the DNA. The data hold 400,000 to 450,000 clones, with roughly 90% observed a single time. Followed longitudinally, the Seattle patients had been enrolled during active infection.

The chain combines TRBV29-1 with TRBJ2-2; D perhaps matches TRBD2 (5 bases). The specimen sequenced was peripheral blood. The TCR comes from a man younger than 30 with COVID-19, enrolled during active disease. The chain's CDR3 is CSGRTGLNTGELFF. The CDR3, as DNA: TGCAGCGGGCGAACGGGGTTGAACACCGGGGAGCTGTTTTTT.